This paragraph reports one T cell receptor (beta chain). Its antigen is not identified. This sample stems from a study of CXCR3-negative and CXCR3-positive naive CD8 T cells. Study findings and constraints: Within a donor, both naive subsets shared TRBV-TRBJ usage, unlike memory cells.

UMI-labeled 5' RACE TRB cDNA libraries were prepared from the cells. TCRdb reanalyzed the 5' RACE reads and collapses them to one entry per CDR3 protein, without DNA. This sample's clone table lists about 90,000 distinct CDR3 sequences. This CDR3 spans 15 amino acids. The rearrangement uses TRBV12-3 or TRBV12-4 and TRBJ2-3; TCRdb picks TRBD2, but there is no DNA to check that call. The sequenced sample consisted of naive CXCR3- CD8+ T cells from blood. Indicated subset: CD45RO-CCR7+CD27+CD95- naive CD8+ T cells lacking CXCR3 (TNR3-). The source of this sequence is a human donor in good health. Some clones in this sample may be carry-over from other donors' samples. The CDR3 loop is CASSGSDLGTDTQYF.